The clone carrying this T cell receptor beta chain was observed a few times. With 4 bases removed from V and 4 bases from J, the gap between germline ends came to 11 bases. In germline, CDR1 is DFQATT, CDR2 SNEGSKA (reference sequence). The CDR3 sequence is 12 residues long. This sample was included in a study of blood T cells in healthy people across ages. With a J-beta primer mix and a sample-barcoded 5' primer, a second PCR ran 7 to 11 cycles. TCRdb fed the 5' RACE reads into MiXCR, producing one record per CDR3 protein. The sample carries about 1.7 million distinct CDR3 sequences, roughly 28% recorded once.

Sample: blood. The clonotype was recovered from a woman aged 30 to 39 in good health. V and J are TRBV20-1 and TRBJ2-7, with a tentative D call TRBD2 (6 bases). The CDR3, as DNA: TGCAGTGCTATGGAGGGGCAGTACGAGCAGTACTTC. Protein product: CSAMEGQYEQYF.